The clone carrying this T cell receptor (beta chain) showed up many times. Its specificity is unknown. This entry belongs to a study of regulatory T cells in long-lasting Graves disease. This sample's time point: newly diagnosed GD, antithyroid drugs for less than 3 months. PBMC-extracted RNA yielded the TCR library. The CDR3 spans 15 residues. Between the trimmed V and J ends, which lost 2 bases and 3 bases, there was a span of 14 bases. Germline V CDR1 and CDR2: MNHEY, SMNVEV (reference sequence). Study-level points and caveats: TCR diversity was lower in persistent Graves' patients (versus newly diagnosed ones).

Construction of the TCR beta libraries employed iRepertoire HTBI primers in conjunction with Arm-PCR of CDR3 regions. In the authors' methods: Among the samples, approximately 60 TRBV and 12 to 15 TRBJ segments were identified. In TCRdb, the multiplex PCR reads were re-called with MiXCR into one record per CDR3 protein. The V and J calls come from TCRdb's annotation, not from the publication. The sample lists more than 300,000 distinct CDR3 sequences, roughly 12% occurring once. These same records also appear under a second study, on T cells in Graves' hyperthyroidism and ophthalmopathy.

The sample consisted of peripheral blood mononuclear cells (PBMCs), taken at new diagnosis, from a patient treated with antithyroid drugs. The chain uses TRBV27 and TRBJ2-7; possibly TRBD1 or TRBD2 for D (6 bases each). The clonotype originates from a woman between 18 and 29 years old with Graves disease. The CDR3 spells CASSLRGVAIYEQYV. The CDR3 coding sequence is TGTGCCAGCAGTTTAAGGGGGGTAGCAATCTACGAGCAGTACGTC.